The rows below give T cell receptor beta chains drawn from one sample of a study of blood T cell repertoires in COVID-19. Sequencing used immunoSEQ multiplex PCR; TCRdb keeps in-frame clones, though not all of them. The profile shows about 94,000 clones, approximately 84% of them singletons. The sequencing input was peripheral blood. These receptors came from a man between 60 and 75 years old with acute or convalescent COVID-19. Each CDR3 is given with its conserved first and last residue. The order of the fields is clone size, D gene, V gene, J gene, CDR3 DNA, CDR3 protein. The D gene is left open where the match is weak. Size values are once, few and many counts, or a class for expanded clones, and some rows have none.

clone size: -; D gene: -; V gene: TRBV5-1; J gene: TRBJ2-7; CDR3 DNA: TGCGCCAGCAGAAAGGACAGCAACTACGAGCAGTACTTC; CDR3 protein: CASRKDSNYEQYF
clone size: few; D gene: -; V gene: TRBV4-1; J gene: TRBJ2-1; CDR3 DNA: TGCGCCAGCAGCCAAGAGTCCAGGGAAGATGAGCAGTTCTTC; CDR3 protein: CASSQESREDEQFF
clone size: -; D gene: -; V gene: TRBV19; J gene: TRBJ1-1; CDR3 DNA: TGTGCCAGTAGTATTCGGGGATTAAACACTGAAGCTTTCTTT; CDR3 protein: CASSIRGLNTEAFF
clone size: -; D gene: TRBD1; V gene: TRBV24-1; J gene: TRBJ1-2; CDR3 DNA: TGTGCCACCAGTGATGAGAACAGGGGGTATGGCTACACCTTC; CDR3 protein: CATSDENRGYGYTF
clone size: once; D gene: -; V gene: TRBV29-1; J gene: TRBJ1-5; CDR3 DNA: TGCAGCGTTTCACAGGGTAACGGCAATCAGCCCCAGCATTTT; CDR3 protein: CSVSQGNGNQPQHF
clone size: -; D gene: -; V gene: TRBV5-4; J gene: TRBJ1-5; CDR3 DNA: TGTGCCAGCAGCGTGGACCGTGAGGTGGCCCAGCATTTT; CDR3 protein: CASSVDREVAQHF
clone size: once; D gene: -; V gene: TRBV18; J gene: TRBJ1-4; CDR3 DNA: TGTGCCAGCTCACCCCCGACGGGAAGGAATGAAAAACTGTTTTTT; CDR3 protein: CASSPPTGRNEKLFF
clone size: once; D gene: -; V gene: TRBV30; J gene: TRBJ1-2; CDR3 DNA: TGTGCCGGTGGGCCTAAACACTATGGCTACACCTTC; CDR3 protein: CAGGPKHYGYTF
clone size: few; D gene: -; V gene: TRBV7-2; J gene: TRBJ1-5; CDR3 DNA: TGTGCCTCAGCGGGCAGGTTCAATCAGCCCCAGCATTTT; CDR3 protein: CASAGRFNQPQHF
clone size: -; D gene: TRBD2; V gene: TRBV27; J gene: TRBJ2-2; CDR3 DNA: TGTGCCAGCAGTTTATCGCCGGGACTAGCGGCTACCGGGGAGCTGTTTTTT; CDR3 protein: CASSLSPGLAATGELFF
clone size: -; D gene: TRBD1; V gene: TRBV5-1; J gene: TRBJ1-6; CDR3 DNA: TGCGCCAGCAGCCAGAAGCCAGGACAGGTGGGCTCACCCCTCCACTTT; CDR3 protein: CASSQKPGQVGSPLHF
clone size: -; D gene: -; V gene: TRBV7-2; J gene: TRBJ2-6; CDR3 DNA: TGTGCCAGCAGCGAACAGAGCTCTGGGGCCAACGTCCTGACTTTC; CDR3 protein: CASSEQSSGANVLTF
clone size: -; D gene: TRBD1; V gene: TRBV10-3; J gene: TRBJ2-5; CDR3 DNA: TGTGCCATCAGCCCACAGGGGACCCAAGAGACCCAGTACTTC; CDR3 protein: CAISPQGTQETQYF
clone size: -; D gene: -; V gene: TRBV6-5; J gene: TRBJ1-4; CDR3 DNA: TGTGCCAGCAGTTTGGACAAGAGTTATGAAAAACTGTTTTTT; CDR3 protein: CASSLDKSYEKLFF
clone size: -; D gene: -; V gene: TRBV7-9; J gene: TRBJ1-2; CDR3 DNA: TGTGCCAGCAGCTTAGATCTCTATGGCTACACCTTC; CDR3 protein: CASSLDLYGYTF
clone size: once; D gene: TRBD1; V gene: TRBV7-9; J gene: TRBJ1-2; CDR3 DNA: TGTGCCAGCCCCCCCCCGGGACAGAGTTCCTATGGCTACACCTTC; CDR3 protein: CASPPPGQSSYGYTF
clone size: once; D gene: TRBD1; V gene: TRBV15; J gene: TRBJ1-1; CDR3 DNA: TGTGCCACCAGCAGAGGACAGGGGAAAGGAACTGAAGCTTTCTTT; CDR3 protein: CATSRGQGKGTEAFF
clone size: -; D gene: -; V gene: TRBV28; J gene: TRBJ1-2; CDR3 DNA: TGTGCCAGCAGTGAGACAGGTTACCTTAACTATGGCTACACCTTC; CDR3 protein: CASSETGYLNYGYTF
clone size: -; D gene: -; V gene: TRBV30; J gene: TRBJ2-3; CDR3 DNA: TGTGCCTGGAAACTTACTAGCACAGATACGCAGTATTTT; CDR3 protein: CAWKLTSTDTQYF
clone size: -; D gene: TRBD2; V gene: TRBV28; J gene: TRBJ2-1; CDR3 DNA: TGTGCCAGCAGTGATCCGGGACTAGCCAATGAGCAGTTCTTC; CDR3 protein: CASSDPGLANEQFF
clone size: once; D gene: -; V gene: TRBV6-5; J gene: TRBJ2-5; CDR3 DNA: TGTGCCAGCAGTTACGGGGGGGCGGAAGAGACCCAGTACTTC; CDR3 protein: CASSYGGAEETQYF
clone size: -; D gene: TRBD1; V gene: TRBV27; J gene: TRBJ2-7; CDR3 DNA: TGTGCCAGCAGTACGCAACGGGACAGCTACGAGCAGTACTTC; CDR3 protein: CASSTQRDSYEQYF
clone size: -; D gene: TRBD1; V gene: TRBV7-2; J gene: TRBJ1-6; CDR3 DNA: TGTGCCAGCAGCCTACAGGGGAAGGCTTCACCCCTCCACTTT; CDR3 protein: CASSLQGKASPLHF
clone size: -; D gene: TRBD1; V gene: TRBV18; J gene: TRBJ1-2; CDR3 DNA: TGTGCCAGCTCAGCGACACAGGGGGCTTATGGCTACACCTTC; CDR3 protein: CASSATQGAYGYTF
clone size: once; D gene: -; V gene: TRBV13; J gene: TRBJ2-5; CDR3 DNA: TGTGCCAGCAGCTTAGGCCTCGGGGGTTGGGAGACCCAGTACTTC; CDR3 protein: CASSLGLGGWETQYF
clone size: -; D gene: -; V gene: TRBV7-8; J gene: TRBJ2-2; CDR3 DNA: TGTGCCAGCAGCTTATATGCCACTACCTACACCGGGGAGCTGTTTTTT; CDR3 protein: CASSLYATTYTGELFF
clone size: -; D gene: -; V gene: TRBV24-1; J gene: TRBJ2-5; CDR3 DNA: TGTGCCACCAGTGATAGGGGGACAAGGGGGATTGAGACCCAGTACTTC; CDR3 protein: CATSDRGTRGIETQYF
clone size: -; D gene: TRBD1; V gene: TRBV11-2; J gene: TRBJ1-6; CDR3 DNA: TGTGCCAGCAGCTATAGACCCGGGACAGGGGATTCACCCCTCCACTTT; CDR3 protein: CASSYRPGTGDSPLHF
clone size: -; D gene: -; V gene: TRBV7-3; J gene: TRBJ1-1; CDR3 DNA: -; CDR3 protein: CASSLVGQGATFF
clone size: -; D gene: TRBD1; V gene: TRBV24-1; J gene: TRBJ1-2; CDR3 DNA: TGTGCCACCAGTGATCAGGGGGATGGCTACACCTTC; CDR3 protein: CATSDQGDGYTF
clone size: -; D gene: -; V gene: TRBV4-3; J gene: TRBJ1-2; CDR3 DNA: TGCGCCAGCAGCCAAGAACAAAACTATGGCTACACCTTC; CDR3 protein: CASSQEQNYGYTF
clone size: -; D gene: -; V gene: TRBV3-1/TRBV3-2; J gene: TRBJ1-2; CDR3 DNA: TGTGCCAGCAGCCAACGGGGAGGGAACTACGGCTACACCTTC; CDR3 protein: CASSQRGGNYGYTF
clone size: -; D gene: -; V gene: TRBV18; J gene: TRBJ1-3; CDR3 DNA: TGTGCCAGCTCAAGGACGCCGCCGGGGGACACCATATATTTT; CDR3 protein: CASSRTPPGDTIYF
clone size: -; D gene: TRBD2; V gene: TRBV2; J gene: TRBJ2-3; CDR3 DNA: TGTGCCAGCAGCGACGCGGGGGATAGCACAGATACGCAGTATTTT; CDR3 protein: CASSDAGDSTDTQYF
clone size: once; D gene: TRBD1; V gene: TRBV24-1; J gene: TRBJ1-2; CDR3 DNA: TGTGCCACCAGCGGACAGGAGCCATTTGATGGCTACACCTTC; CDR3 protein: CATSGQEPFDGYTF
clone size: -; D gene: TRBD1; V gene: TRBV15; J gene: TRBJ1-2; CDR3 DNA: TGTGCCACCAGCAGGGATTCCGGGGACAGTAACTATGGCTACACCTTC; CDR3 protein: CATSRDSGDSNYGYTF
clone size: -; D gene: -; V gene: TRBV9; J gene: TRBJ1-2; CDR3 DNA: TGTGCCAGCAGCGTAATGGGCACTGGCTACACCTTC; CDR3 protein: CASSVMGTGYTF
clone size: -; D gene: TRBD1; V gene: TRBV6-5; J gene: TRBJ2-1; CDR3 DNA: TGTGCCAGCATTTCTGGACAGGGGACCTACAATGAGCAGTTCTTC; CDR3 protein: CASISGQGTYNEQFF
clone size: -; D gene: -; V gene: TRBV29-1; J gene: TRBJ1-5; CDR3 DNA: TGCAGCGTTGGTCCGGGAGGGGAACAGCCCCAGCATTTT; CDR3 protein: CSVGPGGEQPQHF
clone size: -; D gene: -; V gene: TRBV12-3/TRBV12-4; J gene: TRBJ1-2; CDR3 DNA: TGTGCCAGCAGTTTTCAGTCCGGGTTTGGCTACACCTTC; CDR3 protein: CASSFQSGFGYTF
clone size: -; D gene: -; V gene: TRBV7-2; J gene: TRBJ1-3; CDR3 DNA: TGTGCCAGCAGCTTGGGAGGCTCTGGAAACACCATATATTTT; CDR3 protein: CASSLGGSGNTIYF
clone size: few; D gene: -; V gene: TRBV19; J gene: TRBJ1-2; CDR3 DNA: TGTGCCAGTAGTATCGTCGGAGGCTATGGCTACACCTTC; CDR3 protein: CASSIVGGYGYTF
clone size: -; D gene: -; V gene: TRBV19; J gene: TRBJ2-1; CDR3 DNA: TGTGCCAGTAGTCCAAGGGTGGGGGGGCCAAGAAATGAGCAGTTCTTC; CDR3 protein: CASSPRVGGPRNEQFF
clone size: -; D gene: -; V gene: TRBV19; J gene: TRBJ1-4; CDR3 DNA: TGTGCCAGTAGTATGCGGCGGGGTGGTGAAAAACTGTTTTTT; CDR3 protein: CASSMRRGGEKLFF
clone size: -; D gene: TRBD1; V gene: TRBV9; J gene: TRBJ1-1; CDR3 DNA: TGTGCCAGCAGCCCCAGATGGGGGACAGGGGGAAACACTGAAGCTTTCTTT; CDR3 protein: CASSPRWGTGGNTEAFF
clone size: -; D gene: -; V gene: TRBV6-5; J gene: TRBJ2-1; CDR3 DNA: TGTGCCAGCAGTTACGGACAGAACCACAATGAGCAGTTCTTC; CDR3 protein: CASSYGQNHNEQFF
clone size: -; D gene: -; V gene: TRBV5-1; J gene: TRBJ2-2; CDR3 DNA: TGCGCCAGCAGTGGCCCCGGGACCGGGGAGCTGTTTTTT; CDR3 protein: CASSGPGTGELFF
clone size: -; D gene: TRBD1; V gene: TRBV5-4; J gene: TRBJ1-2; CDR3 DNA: TGTGCCAGCAGCGGATCGGACAGGGGATCTGGCTACACCTTC; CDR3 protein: CASSGSDRGSGYTF
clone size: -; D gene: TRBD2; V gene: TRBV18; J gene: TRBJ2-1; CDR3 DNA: TGTGCCAGCTCACCACCGAGCGGGGGGGCGGTCTATGAGCAGTTCTTC; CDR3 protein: CASSPPSGGAVYEQFF
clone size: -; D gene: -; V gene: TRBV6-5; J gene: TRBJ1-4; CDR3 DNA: TGTGCCAGCACCCGACAGAAGAATGAAAAACTGTTTTTT; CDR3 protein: CASTRQKNEKLFF
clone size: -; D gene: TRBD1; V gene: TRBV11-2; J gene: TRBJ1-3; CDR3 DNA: TGTGCCAGCAGCATTCGACAGGGAAGAAACACCATATATTTT; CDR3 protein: CASSIRQGRNTIYF
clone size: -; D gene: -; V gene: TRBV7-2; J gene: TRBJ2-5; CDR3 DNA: TGTGCCAGCAGCTTAGTTGCGGGGTACCAAGAGACCCAGTACTTC; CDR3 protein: CASSLVAGYQETQYF
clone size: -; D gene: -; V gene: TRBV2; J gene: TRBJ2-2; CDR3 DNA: TGTGCCAGCAGTGTCAACACCTGGAACACCGGGGAGCTGTTTTTT; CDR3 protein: CASSVNTWNTGELFF
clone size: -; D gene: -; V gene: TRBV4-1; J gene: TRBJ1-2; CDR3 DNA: TGCGCCAGCAGCCAAGTTGACGGGGGGACTGGTGGCTACACCTTC; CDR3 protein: CASSQVDGGTGGYTF
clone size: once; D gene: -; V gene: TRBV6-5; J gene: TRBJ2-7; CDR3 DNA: TGTGCCAGCAGCCCCAGGGGTTCAGGCTACGAGCAGTACTTC; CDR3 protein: CASSPRGSGYEQYF